Below, 13 T cell receptor beta chains from the same sample are listed, as sequenced in a study of blood T cell repertoires in COVID-19. Measured with immunoSEQ multiplex PCR; TCRdb has only the in-frame clones, and not every one. The table records roughly 250,000 clones, around nine tenths of them present only once. The specimen sequenced was PBMCs or T cells enriched from blood (not recorded which). These TCRs come from a woman between 40 and 55 years old who had been exposed to COVID-19.

This clone was seen a handful of times. This chain connects TRBV5-4 to TRBJ1-6, with a possible D match to TRBD1 (6 bases). Germline loops: CDR1 SGHNT, CDR2 YYREEE (reference sequence). The CDR3 consists of 16 residues. V lost 3 bases and J 10 bases, leaving 20 bases between the germline ends. CDR3 amino acids: CASSSTLTGTLSPLHF. The CDR3 DNA reads TGTGCCAGCAGCTCTACCCTGACAGGAACCCTATCACCCCTCCACTTT.

This rearrangement joins TRBV10-3 to TRBJ2-7; TRBD2 might be the D (5 bases). This CDR3 is built from 14 residues. The ends were cut back, 3 bases at V and 4 bases at J, with 13 bases in the middle. Germline lookup yields CDR1 ENHRY and CDR2 SYGVKD. CDR3 loop: CAISESGRRYEQYF. The CDR3 DNA sequence: TGTGCCATCAGTGAAAGCGGCAGACGTTACGAGCAGTACTTC.

This rearrangement joins TRBV24-1 to TRBJ2-3, with a weak D call TRBD2 (5 bases). The germline gives CDR1 KGHDR, CDR2 SFDVKD. CDR3 length equals 13 residues. V was trimmed by 9 bases and J by 1 base, leaving 10 bases between them. Here the CDR3 reads CATSWGGTDTQYF. DNA of the CDR3: TGTGCCACCTCATGGGGAGGCACAGATACGCAGTATTTT.

On this clone: Relative to the germline gene, one junction end is altered; a read error may explain this. V and J are TRBV7-7 and TRBJ2-5; 7 positions match TRBD2. Germline CDR1 is SSHAT and CDR2 is FNYEAQ (reference sequence). The CDR3 runs to 13 residues. The chain's CDR3 is CASSLGLQETQYF. The DNA for the CDR3 is TGTGCTAGCAGCTTGGGACTACAAGAGACCCAGTACTTC.

The rearrangement uses TRBV5-1 and TRBJ2-3; 16 nucleotides match TRBD2. CDR1 and CDR2 (germline): SGHRS, YFSETQ. Losses at the gene ends were 1 base for V and 0 bases for J; bases not matched to a gene: 2. This CDR3 has 18 amino acids. This CDR3 is CASSLWGLAGGSTDTQYF. The DNA of the CDR3 is TGCGCCAGCAGCTTGTGGGGACTAGCGGGGGGGAGCACAGATACGCAGTATTTT.

This rearrangement joins TRBV7-3 to TRBJ1-5; 7 bases are a match to TRBD1. This CDR3 is built from 14 residues. V lost 5 bases, J lost 7 bases, and 8 bases stayed unmatched. The germline V gene encodes CDR1 SGHTA and CDR2 FQGTGA. This chain's CDR3 is CASSPTGAGQPQHF. For the CDR3, the DNA is TGTGCCAGCAGCCCTACAGGGGCAGGGCAGCCCCAGCATTTT.

This clone appeared a single time. The rearrangement uses TRBV6-2 or TRBV6-3 and TRBJ2-1, with 9 bases identical to TRBD1. With V trimmed by 6 bases and J by 6 bases, 12 bases remained unmatched. The CDR3 is 16 residues long. The germline V gene has CDR1 MNHEY and CDR2 SVGEGT. CDR3 DNA: TGTGCCAGCAGCCAATCGGGACAGGGAAGAGGCAATGAGCAGTTCTTC. Translation gives CASSQSGQGRGNEQFF.

CDR3 region: CASSQAPGSYNEQFF. The CDR3 DNA reads as TGCGCCAGCAGCCAAGCCCCCGGGAGCTACAATGAGCAGTTCTTC. The V gene is TRBV4-3, the J gene TRBJ2-1; D may be TRBD2 (6 bases). Germline V gene lookup returns CDR1 LGHNA and CDR2 YSLEER. This CDR3 is built from 15 residues. Deletions cut 1 base from V and 3 bases from J, with 10 bases between.

This clone was counted many times. The chain uses TRBV2 and TRBJ2-3; 10 bases are a match to TRBD2. J was trimmed by 2 bases and V by 4 bases; bases with no gene match: 9. From germline, CDR1 is SNHLY and CDR2 FYNNEI. The CDR3 length is 17 residues. CDR3 residues: CASSGASGGLVTDTQYF. DNA for the CDR3: TGTGCCAGCAGTGGGGCTAGCGGGGGTCTGGTCACAGATACGCAGTATTTT. Using reference TRBV2 and TRBJ2-3 for the parts outside the CDR3, the full variable domain is EPEVTQTPSHQVTQMGQEVILRCVPISNHLYFYWYRQILGQKVEFLVSFYNNEISEKSEIFDDQFSVERPDGSNFTLKIRSTKLEDSAMYFCASSGASGGLVTDTQYFGPGTRLTVL.

J is TRBJ2-3 and V is TRBV5-1, with 10 bases fitting TRBD2. J was trimmed by 3 bases and V by 5 bases; bases with no gene match: 3. Germline V gene lookup returns CDR1 SGHRS and CDR2 YFSETQ. This CDR3 is 14 amino acids long. CDR3 amino acids: CASRELAGTDTQYF. Written as DNA, the CDR3 is TGCGCCAGCAGAGAACTAGCGGGAACAGATACGCAGTATTTT.

The V call is TRBV24-1, the J call TRBJ1-1; D is undetermined. This CDR3 comprises 15 residues. The ends were cut back, 4 bases at V and 3 bases at J, with 14 bases in the middle. Germline V gene sequence: CDR1 KGHDR, CDR2 SFDVKD. The CDR3 reads CATSDPTQADTEAFF. CDR3 DNA: TGTGCCACCAGTGACCCGACTCAAGCGGACACTGAAGCTTTCTTT.

The rearrangement links TRBV3-1 (or the pseudogene TRBV3-2) to TRBJ2-1, with 12 bases identical to TRBD2. V shed 1 base, J shed 4 bases, and the junction held 2 bases outside the gene matches. Germline loops: CDR1 LGHDT, CDR2 YNNKEL (reference sequence). The CDR3 is 16 amino acids. CDR3 protein: CASSQGLAGEYNEQFF. For the CDR3, the DNA is TGTGCCAGCAGCCAAGGACTAGCGGGGGAATACAATGAGCAGTTCTTC.

The DNA for the CDR3 is TGTGCCAGTAGTCCCCGGGACAGGGGGTTTCAGCCCCAGCATTTT. Its translation is CASSPRDRGFQPQHF. This chain links TRBV19 with TRBJ1-5, with 11 bases aligning to TRBD1. The length of the CDR3 is 15 residues. Germline V gene lookup returns CDR1 LNHDA and CDR2 SQIVND (reference sequence). With V trimmed by 5 bases and J by 6 bases, 6 bases remained unmatched.